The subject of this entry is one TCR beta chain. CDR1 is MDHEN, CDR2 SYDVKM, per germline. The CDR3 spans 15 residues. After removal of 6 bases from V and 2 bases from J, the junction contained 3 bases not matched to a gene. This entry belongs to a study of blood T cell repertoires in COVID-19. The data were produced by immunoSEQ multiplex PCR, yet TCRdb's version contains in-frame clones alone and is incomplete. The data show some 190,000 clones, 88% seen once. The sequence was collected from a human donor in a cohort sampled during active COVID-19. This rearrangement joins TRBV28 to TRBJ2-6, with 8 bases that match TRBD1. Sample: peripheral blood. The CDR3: CASSQGAAGANVLTF. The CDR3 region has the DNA TGTGCCAGCAGCCAGGGGGCCGCTGGGGCCAACGTCCTGACTTTC.